Sequencing of this TCR beta chain was carried out in a study of cytomegalovirus exposure and HLA in healthy donors. Study observations and caveats: What was likely a sequencing artifact was a cluster of highly shared sequence variants.

Use of 60 Vbeta and 13 Jbeta primers characterized the PCR. Only in-frame clones appear in the TCRdb table, and some are missing; sequencing was by immunoSEQ multiplex PCR. This sample's table reports approximately 71,000 clones. J gave up 4 bases and V 5 bases, and 7 bases lay outside the gene matches. CDR1 LNHDA and CDR2 SQIVND come from the germline V gene (reference sequence). This CDR3 contains 14 residues. On this clone itself: Its specificity is unknown.

Input material: PBMCs. This chain joins TRBV19 and TRBJ1-2; 7 bases line up with TRBD1. This clonotype was obtained from a female donor in good health and CMV-seropositive. The CDR3 sequence: CASSFPGGSYGYTF. CDR3 in DNA: TGTGCCAGTAGTTTCCCAGGGGGGAGCTATGGCTACACCTTC.